This T cell receptor (beta chain) appears in the sequencing data of a study of control samples from healthy donors and cancer patients. Here immunoSEQ multiplex PCR was the method, and the copy in TCRdb shows in-frame clones only, minus some. The profile covers some 150,000 clones, with over 85% appearing a single time and more than 2% taken by the ten largest. CDR1 and CDR2 (germline): SGHAT, FQNNGV. Trimming at V came to 3 bases and at J to 1 base, leaving 1 base not matched to a gene. The CDR3 loop spans 14 amino acids. This clonotype originated in a man aged 50 to 60 in good health. Sequenced input: blood. The chain recombines TRBV11-2 with TRBJ2-3, with 7 positions matching TRBD1. CDR3 residues: CASSLGTGTDTQYF. In DNA form, the CDR3 reads TGTGCCAGCAGCTTGGGGACAGGCACAGATACGCAGTATTTT.